Below are 9 T cell receptor beta chains sequenced from a single sample in a study of T cells after yellow fever vaccination. TCRdb re-called the 5' RACE reads with MiXCR, one entry per CDR3 protein. This sample has 550,000 or so distinct CDR3 sequences, with 15% to 20% found just once. The material sequenced was PBMCs, taken 15 days after the yellow fever booster vaccination. The receptor set was obtained from a man aged 25-45 years who received the YFV17D yellow fever vaccine.

A few counts support this clonotype. One end of the junction does not line up with germline, which may come from a read error. CDR3 DNA: TGTGCCAGCACTTTAGGGGCGGGCCAGGGCGGTGAGCAGTTCTTC. It encodes CASTLGAGQGGEQFF. J is TRBJ2-1 and V is TRBV27, with D possibly called TRBD1 or TRBD2 (5 bases each). Germline-derived CDR1 and CDR2 are MNHEY and SMNVEV (reference sequence). CDR3 size: 15 residues.

This clonotype was counted a few times. The chain uses TRBV7-9 and TRBJ1-5; D call uncertain. V was cut by 5 bases and J by 13 bases, with 15 bases left in between. Germline V gene lookup returns CDR1 SEHNR and CDR2 FQNEAQ (reference sequence). This CDR3 comprises 12 residues. DNA of the CDR3: TGTGCCAGCAGCCCGCGGACGGCTTATCAGCATTTT. Its protein is CASSPRTAYQHF.

J is TRBJ1-2 and V is TRBV30; possible D gene TRBD1, 5 bases. The CDR3 extends over 12 amino acids. V lost 5 bases, J lost 4 bases, and 11 bases lay in between. Germline loops: CDR1 GTSNPN, CDR2 SVGIG (reference sequence). The chain's CDR3 is CAWLGAVYGYTF. Here the CDR3 DNA reads TGTGCCTGGCTAGGGGCTGTCTATGGCTACACCTTC.

This clonotype turned up a few times. The rearrangement uses TRBV20-1 and TRBJ2-3, with TRBD2 matching 11 bases. Per the germline V gene, CDR1 is DFQATT and CDR2 is SNEGSKA (reference sequence). This CDR3 spans 18 amino acids. The trim removed 3 bases at V and 5 bases at J, leaving 16 bases unmatched. Here the CDR3 DNA reads TGCAGTGCTAGTCTGCCACTAGCGGGAGTGTCTTTTGGAGATACGCAGTATTTT. Residues: CSASLPLAGVSFGDTQYF.

The rearrangement joins TRBV19 to TRBJ2-3, with no clear D. Germline assignment: CDR1 LNHDA and CDR2 SQIVND (reference sequence). Trimming shortened V by 5 bases and J by 8 bases, and 20 bases separated the two germline ends. This CDR3 has 15 residues. CDR3 protein: CASSPGVNSRATQYF. The CDR3 nucleotides read TGTGCCAGTAGTCCAGGCGTTAACTCCCGCGCTACGCAGTATTTT.

This chain connects TRBV2 to TRBJ2-1; 7 bases are a match to TRBD1. Germline assignment: CDR1 SNHLY and CDR2 FYNNEI. The CDR3 has 18 amino acids. With V trimmed by 1 base and J by 0 bases, 9 bases remained unmatched. This CDR3 reads CASSEVFGQAGSYNEQFF. In DNA, the CDR3 is TGTGCCAGCAGTGAAGTTTTTGGACAGGCTGGCTCCTACAATGAGCAGTTCTTC.

The chain recombines TRBV28 with TRBJ2-1; no definite D call. Trimming removed 6 bases at V and 4 bases at J, with 16 bases between. In germline, CDR1 is MDHEN, CDR2 SYDVKM. The CDR3 covers 15 residues. DNA for the CDR3: TGTGCCAGCAGAAACCGCGGAAGTCCGTACAATGAGCAGTTCTTC. Its translation is CASRNRGSPYNEQFF.

The V and J genes are TRBV5-1 and TRBJ2-7; 7 bases fit TRBD2. CDR1 is SGHRS, CDR2 YFSETQ, per germline. This CDR3 has 14 amino acids. J lost 6 bases, V lost 3 bases, and 9 bases had no gene match. The DNA for the CDR3 is TGCGCCAGCAGCTGGGAGGGCCAGCAGCGCGAGCAGTACTTC. Residues: CASSWEGQQREQYF.

The table lists this clonotype with a few counts. The rearrangement links TRBV7-2 to TRBJ2-7; D unresolved. CDR3 length equals 13 residues. Per germline, CDR1 SGHTA and CDR2 FQGNSA. Trimming took 1 base from V and 3 from J, leaving 7 bases between them. This CDR3 reads CASSLEAFYEQYF. In DNA, the CDR3 is TGTGCCAGCAGCTTAGAGGCGTTCTACGAGCAGTACTTC.